This T cell receptor (beta chain) was identified in a study of regulatory T cells in long-lasting Graves disease. This clonotype was found many times. The CDR3 extends over 14 amino acids. The V end was cut by 1 base, the J end by 3 bases, with 10 bases between. Germline CDR1 is LGHDT and CDR2 is YNNKEL (reference sequence). Construction of TCR beta libraries relied on iRepertoire HTBI primers and on Arm-PCR targeting CDR3 regions. From the multiplex PCR reads, TCRdb called clonotypes with MiXCR, one entry per CDR3 protein. The table lists some 330,000 distinct CDR3 sequences, roughly 10% of them singletons. Time point of the sample: newly diagnosed GD, antithyroid drugs for less than 3 months. Construction of the TCR library relied on RNA isolated from PBMCs. The sample also formed part of further work on T cells in Graves' hyperthyroidism and ophthalmopathy.

Specimen: peripheral blood mononuclear cells (PBMCs), collected at new diagnosis, from a patient treated with antithyroid drugs. This chain links TRBV3-1 with TRBJ2-7, with no clear D. This receptor was identified in a woman in her late teens or twenties with Graves disease. The CDR3 nucleotides read TGTGCCAGCAGCCAAGGGGCTAGGAGCTACGAGCAGTACGTC. This encodes CASSQGARSYEQYV.